A single sample gave rise to the 31 T cell receptor beta chains below, sequenced in a study of T-cell reconstitution after alpha-beta-depleted transplantation in children. The library targeted TCRbeta and was prepared with unique molecular identifiers. TCRdb fed the PCR reads into MiXCR, producing one record per CDR3 protein. The table shows around 100,000 distinct CDR3 sequences, with about a tenth occurring only once. This sample comprised PBMCs, obtained before TCRalphabeta/CD19-depleted stem cell transplant. All receptors come from a boy aged 2 to 10 with acute lymphoblastic leukemia, due to receive a stem cell transplant.

A few counts support this clonotype. The rearrangement uses TRBV6-1 and TRBJ1-3, with D possibly being TRBD1 (6 bases). The CDR3 runs 19 residues. CDR1 is MNHNS and CDR2 is SASEGT in the germline V gene. V was shortened by 6 bases and J by 1 base, with 25 bases between the two germline ends. The CDR3 is CASRRRGTQDGSSGNTIYF. The DNA for the CDR3 is TGTGCCAGCAGGAGAAGAGGGACACAAGATGGCTCTTCTGGAAACACCATATATTTT.

This clonotype was observed a handful of times. The DNA for the CDR3 is TGCGCCAGCAGCTCCCTAACTAGCGGGAGGGCCACAGATACGCAGTATTTT. Encoded protein: CASSSLTSGRATDTQYF. This sequence joins TRBV5-1 and TRBJ2-3; TRBD2 matches at 13 bases. Germline V lookup: CDR1 SGHRS, CDR2 YFSETQ. This CDR3 region has 17 residues. V shed 3 bases and J 2 bases; nucleotides not matched to a gene: 6. Complete variable domain (other parts from reference TRBV5-1 and TRBJ2-3): KAGVTQTPRYLIKTRGQQVTLSCSPISGHRSVSWYQQTPGQGLQFLFEYFSETQRNKGNFPGRFSGRQFSNSRSEMNVSTLELGDSALYLCASSSLTSGRATDTQYFGPGTRLTVL.

CDR3 nucleotides: TGCAGCGTTTTAGGTTGGCAAAATCAAGAGACCCAGTACTTC. Protein product: CSVLGWQNQETQYF. This chain connects TRBV29-1 to TRBJ2-5; no definite D call. The germline gives CDR1 SQVTM, CDR2 ANQGSEA. Trimming shortened V by 5 bases and J by 2 bases, and 15 bases separated the two germline ends. The CDR3 covers 14 residues.

This clonotype was counted a few times. V gene TRBV7-9 combines with J gene TRBJ2-1; D gene uncertain. Germline CDR1 is SEHNR and CDR2 is FQNEAQ (reference sequence). The CDR3 covers 16 residues. Deletions cut 5 bases from V and 10 bases from J, with 24 bases between. CDR3: CASSRWISKESSEQFF. The CDR3 region has the DNA TGTGCCAGCAGCCGTTGGATTTCTAAGGAATCCTCAGAGCAGTTCTTC.

This clonotype was seen more than once but under ten times. V and J are TRBV7-8 and TRBJ1-5; 9 bases are shared with TRBD1. Germline assignment: CDR1 SGHVS and CDR2 FQNEAQ. Unmatched junction bases numbered 8, after V lost 5 bases and J lost 6 bases. This CDR3 region has 15 residues. This CDR3 is CASSPHPGQGQPQHF. CDR3 nucleotides: TGTGCCAGCAGCCCACATCCGGGACAGGGTCAGCCCCAGCATTTT.

This chain uses TRBV5-1 with TRBJ2-5; a possible D gene is TRBD2 (5 bases). There are 14 residues in the CDR3. Germline V gene data show CDR1 as SGHRS and CDR2 as YFSETQ. V was pared by 1 base and J by 2 bases, with 9 bases between. CDR3 sequence: CASSLIGVQETQYF. The CDR3 DNA reads as TGCGCCAGCAGCTTGATCGGGGTTCAAGAGACCCAGTACTTC.

This clonotype has ten or more counts. The rearrangement links TRBV7-2 to TRBJ2-1; 8 nucleotides align to TRBD1. The J segment lost 6 bases and the V segment lost 5 bases, leaving 3 bases of the junction unmatched. This CDR3 is 13 amino acids long. The germline V gene has CDR1 SGHTA and CDR2 FQGNSA. CDR3 nucleotide sequence: TGTGCCAGCAGCGCGGACAGGGTCAATGAGCAGTTCTTC. It encodes CASSADRVNEQFF. The variable domain in full, with the rest retrieved from reference TRBV7-2 and TRBJ2-1, is GAGVSQSPSNKVTEKGKDVELRCDPISGHTALYWYRQSLGQGLEFLIYFQGNSAPDKSGLPSDRFSAERTGGSVSTLTIQRTQQEDSAVYLCASSADRVNEQFFGPGTRLTVL.

This clonotype was observed a handful of times. The chain employs TRBV6-1 and TRBJ2-7; 7 bases match TRBD1. This CDR3 has 15 residues. Germline CDR1 reads MNHNS; CDR2 reads SASEGT. With 6 bases clipped from V and 3 bases from J, the junction kept 11 bases outside the gene matches. In DNA, the CDR3 is TGTGCCAGCAGAGGACAACAGGGGCGCTACTACGAGCAGTACTTC. Amino acid sequence: CASRGQQGRYYEQYF.

To note about this clonotype: This may arise from a read error, as a much more abundant clone is one base away. The missing conserved phenylalanine or tryptophan at the end of this CDR3 makes a read error likely. This chain joins TRBV4-1 and TRBJ2-3, with D uncertain. Germline assignment: CDR1 MGHRA and CDR2 YSYEKL. The CDR3 consists of 15 residues. The V end lost 0 bases, the J end lost 0 bases, and 7 bases lay between the germline ends. Here the CDR3 DNA reads TGCGCCAGCAGCCAAGAGGTTTCTAGCACAGATACGCAGTATATT. Protein sequence: CASSQEVSSTDTQYI.

In this sample, this clonotype turned up a few times. This chain joins TRBV27 and TRBJ2-4; a weak D match, TRBD1 (6 bases). CDR3 size: 14 residues. In germline, CDR1 is MNHEY, CDR2 SMNVEV (reference sequence). Trimming removed 4 bases at V and 1 base at J, with 8 bases between. CDR3 sequence reads: CASSSQGAKNIQYF. The CDR3 DNA sequence: TGTGCCAGCAGTTCTCAGGGGGCCAAAAACATTCAGTACTTC.

This clonotype has more than one count but fewer than ten. The rearrangement links TRBV4-1 to TRBJ1-1; no clear D gene. Germline CDR1 is MGHRA and CDR2 is YSYEKL. CDR3 length equals 13 residues. Trimming stripped 4 bases from V and 1 base from J, with 7 bases between. The CDR3 protein is CASSLDPNTEAFF. The CDR3 bases are TGCGCCAGCAGCCTGGACCCGAACACTGAAGCTTTCTTT.

This clonotype was seen repeatedly, ten times or more. The chain combines TRBV20-1 with TRBJ2-1; no firm D call. This CDR3 is built from 12 residues. V lost 0 bases and J lost 10, with 10 bases in between. Germline-derived CDR1 and CDR2 are DFQATT and SNEGSKA (reference sequence). The CDR3 is CSARDLKGEQFF. For the CDR3, the DNA is TGCAGTGCTAGAGATCTCAAAGGGGAGCAGTTCTTC.

There are a few counts of this clonotype. The chain links TRBV18 to TRBJ1-6, with D uncertain. CDR3 length: 14 residues. V was trimmed by 3 bases and J by 8 bases, leaving 11 bases between them. Germline V gene sequence: CDR1 KGHSH, CDR2 LQKENI. The CDR3 coding sequence is TGTGCCAGCTCACCTGGGCTGACGGATTCACCCCTCCACTTT. Encoded protein: CASSPGLTDSPLHF.

This clonotype was observed at least ten times. This chain links TRBV5-6 with TRBJ1-3; the D is unclear. Trimming stripped 6 bases from V and 0 bases from J, with 10 bases between. The CDR3 covers 14 residues. CDR1 and CDR2 from the germline V gene are SGHDT and YYEEEE. The CDR3 region is CASTTLASGNTIYF. In DNA form, the CDR3 reads TGTGCCAGCACCACCCTCGCCTCTGGAAACACCATATATTTT.

This clonotype has more than one count but fewer than ten. The V and J genes are TRBV6-1 and TRBJ1-5, with TRBD1 identical over 8 bases. Germline V gene sequence: CDR1 MNHNS, CDR2 SASEGT. The CDR3 contains 14 residues. V lost 6 bases to trimming and J lost 9 bases; unmatched junction nucleotides: 10. The CDR3 region has the DNA TGTGCCAGCAGGCAACAGGGGGGGGAATGGCCCCAGCATTTT. It yields the protein CASRQQGGEWPQHF.

This clonotype was observed many times. The chain has TRBV2 and TRBJ2-5, with 10 bases lining up with TRBD2. V shed 5 bases, J shed 5 bases, and the junction held 8 bases outside the gene matches. The CDR3 extends over 15 amino acids. Per the germline V gene, CDR1 is SNHLY and CDR2 is FYNNEI. In nucleotides, the CDR3 is TGTGCCAGCAGTATGCTAGCGGGAGTGGAGGAGACCCAGTACTTC. This gives the protein CASSMLAGVEETQYF.

This chain links TRBV28 with TRBJ1-5; D gene uncertain. Trimming pared 2 bases from V and 0 bases from J, leaving 8 bases between. The CDR3 totals 15 residues. In germline, CDR1 is MDHEN, CDR2 SYDVKM. CDR3 DNA: TGTGCCAGCAGTTTAATGGCGATTAGCAATCAGCCCCAGCATTTT. This sequence encodes CASSLMAISNQPQHF.

This clonotype has a handful of counts. V and J are TRBV3-1 and TRBJ2-3, with D hard to call. Germline loops: CDR1 LGHDT, CDR2 YNNKEL (reference sequence). Trimming shortened V by 4 bases and J by 4 bases, and 9 bases separated the two germline ends. This CDR3 comprises 13 residues. DNA of the CDR3: TGTGCCAGCAGCCCCTTTATGGCAGATACGCAGTATTTT. It is translated as CASSPFMADTQYF.

A note on this clonotype: The junction shows a germline mismatch at one end, possibly a read error. The gene calls are TRBV10-3 and TRBJ2-7; D ambiguous. This CDR3 is built from 13 residues. Germline V CDR1 and CDR2: ENHRY, SYGVKD. Here the CDR3 reads CAIGESPFHEQYF. CDR3 DNA sequence: TGTGCCATCGGTGAGTCTCCCTTTCACGAGCAGTACTTC.

V usage is TRBV7-9 and J usage is TRBJ2-1; 7 bases map to TRBD1. Germline loops: CDR1 SEHNR, CDR2 FQNEAQ (reference sequence). The V and J ends lost 5 bases and 3 bases, in that order; junction bases with no gene match: 7. The CDR3 spans 15 residues. The CDR3 DNA reads as TGTGCCAGCAGCCCCACAGGGGTACTCTACAATGAGCAGTTCTTC. Its translation is CASSPTGVLYNEQFF.

The chain employs TRBV7-9 and TRBJ1-1; tentatively, D is TRBD1 (6 bases). The CDR3 contains 17 residues. V was trimmed by 2 bases and J by 1 base, leaving 17 bases between them. The germline gives CDR1 SEHNR, CDR2 FQNEAQ (reference sequence). CDR3 protein: CASSLSGAGSGNTEAFF. The CDR3 region has the DNA TGTGCCAGCAGCTTATCGGGGGCAGGGAGCGGGAACACTGAAGCTTTCTTT.

V usage is TRBV29-1 and J usage is TRBJ2-3; D unclear. CDR3 size: 14 residues. V was clipped by 0 bases and J by 1 base, with 8 bases between them. In germline, CDR1 is SQVTM, CDR2 ANQGSEA. The CDR3 loop is CSVEDPRGTDTQYF. The CDR3 DNA is TGCAGCGTTGAAGACCCTCGGGGCACAGATACGCAGTATTTT.

In this sample, this clonotype turned up a few times. V usage is TRBV20-1 and J usage is TRBJ2-3; 10 bases are shared with TRBD2. The CDR3 is made up of 14 amino acids. After removal of 5 bases from V and 2 bases from J, the junction contained 4 bases not matched to a gene. The germline CDR1 and CDR2 sequences are DFQATT and SNEGSKA (reference sequence). CDR3 bases: TGCAGTGCTCCTAGCGGGGGTCACACAGATACGCAGTATTTT. Its protein product is CSAPSGGHTDTQYF.

CDR3 protein: CASSYSKAAYGYTF. CDR3 nucleotide sequence: TGTGCCAGCAGTTACTCGAAGGCAGCCTATGGCTACACCTTC. V gene TRBV6-5 combines with J gene TRBJ1-2; D remains unclear. Trimming stripped 0 bases from V and 4 bases from J, with 9 bases between. The CDR3 spans 14 residues. Per the germline V gene, CDR1 is MNHEY and CDR2 is SVGAGI.

The chain employs TRBV9 and TRBJ1-2; TRBD1 matches at 9 bases. The CDR3 sequence is 13 residues long. Germline V gene sequence: CDR1 SGDLS, CDR2 YYNGEE. V lost 1 base to trimming and J lost 8 bases; unmatched junction nucleotides: 3. DNA of the CDR3: TGTGCCAGCAGCGTAATGGGACAGGGAGGCTACACCTTC. It is translated as CASSVMGQGGYTF.

This clonotype was seen at least ten times. This rearrangement joins TRBV27 to TRBJ2-7, with 11 bases fitting TRBD2. Germline V gives CDR1 MNHEY, CDR2 SMNVEV (reference sequence). This CDR3 region has 17 residues. The trim removed 9 bases at V and 2 bases at J, leaving 15 bases unmatched. The CDR3: CASETGTSGSITYEQYF. The CDR3 DNA reads TGTGCCAGTGAGACCGGGACTAGCGGCTCAATTACCTACGAGCAGTACTTC.

This clonotype was seen more than once but under ten times. The chain has TRBV18 and TRBJ2-1; 10 bases match TRBD2. Losses at the gene ends were 6 bases for V and 4 bases for J; bases not matched to a gene: 9. The CDR3 is made up of 16 amino acids. Germline-derived CDR1 and CDR2 are KGHSH and LQKENI. Here the CDR3 DNA reads TGTGCCAGCTCGCCCGGACTAGCGGAGAGTTACAATGAGCAGTTCTTC. Its protein is CASSPGLAESYNEQFF.

This clonotype was observed a few times. This sequence joins TRBV20-1 and TRBJ2-3, with TRBD2 as a possible D gene (6 bases). Between the trimmed V and J ends, which lost 5 bases and 6 bases, there was a span of 12 bases. Germline loops: CDR1 DFQATT, CDR2 SNEGSKA (reference sequence). This CDR3 contains 12 residues. CDR3 nucleotide sequence: TGCAGTGCTGCGACCCTAGCGGATACGCAGTATTTT. This gives the protein CSAATLADTQYF.

Regarding this clonotype: An end of the junction differs from the germline gene, which may be a read error. The rearrangement links TRBV5-1 to TRBJ1-1, with D possibly TRBD1 on 5 matching bases. Germline CDR1 reads SGHRS; CDR2 reads YFSETQ. This CDR3 has 14 amino acids. CDR3 in DNA: TGCGCCAGCAGCTTGGGACAGTCGAACGCTGAAGCTTTCTTT. Its protein is CASSLGQSNAEAFF.

The chain employs TRBV4-2 and TRBJ1-1; TRBD1 agrees at 11 bases. Germline assignment: CDR1 LGHNA and CDR2 YNFKEQ. The junction had 17 bases not matched to a gene; V was cut back by 4 bases and J by 1 base. This CDR3 region has 20 residues. This chain's CDR3 is CASSRPGQGATLDKNTEAFF. CDR3 nucleotide sequence: TGTGCCAGCAGCCGCCCCGGACAGGGGGCGACCCTAGATAAGAACACTGAAGCTTTCTTT.

The table lists this clonotype with many counts. The rearrangement uses TRBV6-5 and TRBJ2-2, with D unresolved. The V gene lost 7 bases and the J gene lost 11 bases, with 5 bases spanning the gap. Germline V gene data show CDR1 as MNHEY and CDR2 as SVGAGI. CDR3 length: 9 residues. The CDR3 protein is CASTLELFF. CDR3 DNA sequence: TGTGCCAGCACCCTTGAGCTGTTTTTT.